This is a list of T cell receptor beta chains from one sample in a study of blood T cell repertoires in COVID-19. The repertoire was sequenced with immunoSEQ multiplex PCR; TCRdb's copy has only in-frame clones and lacks some. The data contain around 250,000 clones, approximately 90% of them singletons. Source material: PBMCs or T cells enriched from blood (not recorded which). Receptor source: a middle-aged man who had been exposed to COVID-19. Both conserved end residues are part of each CDR3. A D gene is named only where the DNA matches it firmly. Only part of the rows carry a size: once, few, many, or a class if the clone is expanded.

CDR3: CATSDPFGITYNEQFF
DNA: TGTGCCACCAGTGACCCTTTCGGGATTACCTACAATGAGCAGTTCTTC
size: few
D: .
V: TRBV24-1
J: TRBJ2-1

CDR3: CASSQGQGGDQPQHF
DNA: TGTGCCAGCAGCCAGGGACAGGGTGGAGATCAGCCCCAGCATTTT
size: .
D: TRBD1
V: TRBV9
J: TRBJ1-5

CDR3: CASSYKFYGYTF
DNA: TGTGCCAGCAGCTACAAGTTCTATGGCTACACCTTC
size: .
D: .
V: TRBV3-1/TRBV3-2
J: TRBJ1-2

CDR3: CASSRPRVAEQFF
DNA: TGTGCCAGCAGCCGCCCCCGTGTGGCTGAGCAGTTCTTC
size: few
D: .
V: TRBV12-3/TRBV12-4
J: TRBJ2-1

CDR3: CASSLANTEAFF
DNA: TGTGCCAGCAGTTTGGCGAACACTGAAGCTTTCTTT
size: .
D: .
V: TRBV28
J: TRBJ1-1

CDR3: CASRRDSTHNEQFF
DNA: TGTGCCAGCAGACGGGACTCCACCCACAATGAGCAGTTCTTC
size: .
D: .
V: TRBV6-5
J: TRBJ2-1

CDR3: CASSQGAAGETQYF
DNA: TGCGCCAGCAGCCAAGGGGCGGCGGGGGAGACCCAGTACTTC
size: .
D: .
V: TRBV4-1
J: TRBJ2-5

CDR3: CASSLYGKREQYF
DNA: TGTGCCAGCAGTTTATACGGGAAAAGGGAGCAGTACTTC
size: .
D: .
V: TRBV12-3/TRBV12-4
J: TRBJ2-7

CDR3: CASSLSGVSTDTQYF
DNA: TGTGCCAGCAGCCTTAGCGGGGTCAGCACAGATACGCAGTATTTT
size: .
D: TRBD2
V: TRBV28
J: TRBJ2-3

CDR3: CASSQDSSTYSTDTQYF
DNA: TGCGCCAGCAGCCAAGATAGTAGCACCTATAGCACAGATACGCAGTATTTT
size: .
D: .
V: TRBV4-3
J: TRBJ2-3

CDR3: CASSFVGTSFFSSGANVLTF
DNA: TGTGCCAGCAGTTTCGTCGGGACTAGCTTTTTTAGCTCTGGGGCCAACGTCCTGACTTTC
size: .
D: TRBD2
V: TRBV27
J: TRBJ2-6

CDR3: CASSPQQGAGYTF
DNA: TGTGCCAGCAGCCCCCAACAGGGGGCTGGCTACACCTTC
size: .
D: TRBD1
V: TRBV7-3
J: TRBJ1-2

CDR3: CASSLAAGSSYEQYF
DNA: TGTGCCAGCAGCTTGGCGGCAGGCTCCTCCTACGAGCAGTACTTC
size: .
D: .
V: TRBV5-4
J: TRBJ2-7

CDR3: CASSSSPSTDTQYF
DNA: TGTGCCAGCAGCTCGTCTCCTAGCACAGATACGCAGTATTTT
size: .
D: .
V: TRBV7-2
J: TRBJ2-3

CDR3: CASSMGGTRFNEQFF
DNA: TGTGCCAGCAGCATGGGGGGGACTAGATTCAATGAGCAGTTCTTC
size: .
D: TRBD2
V: TRBV7-9
J: TRBJ2-1

CDR3: CSVEDRTATNYGYTF
DNA: TGCAGCGTTGAAGATAGGACAGCCACTAACTATGGCTACACCTTC
size: .
D: .
V: TRBV29-1
J: TRBJ1-2

CDR3: CASSYGAGGPDEQYF
DNA: TGTGCCAGCAGTTACGGTGCGGGAGGGCCGGACGAGCAGTACTTC
size: .
D: TRBD2
V: TRBV6-2/TRBV6-3
J: TRBJ2-7

CDR3: CASSAPGQESQPQHF
DNA: TGTGCCAGCTCTGCCCCGGGACAGGAAAGTCAGCCCCAGCATTTT
size: .
D: TRBD1
V: TRBV18
J: TRBJ1-5

CDR3: CASSKDRASTF
DNA: TGTGCCAGCAGCAAAGACAGGGCAAGCACCTTC
size: .
D: TRBD1
V: TRBV7-9
J: TRBJ1-2

CDR3: CARTRDSGKTQYF
DNA: TGTGCCAGGACTCGGGACAGTGGAAAGACCCAGTACTTC
size: .
D: TRBD1
V: TRBV7-2
J: TRBJ2-5

CDR3: CASMRQGFEKLFF
DNA: TGCGCCAGCATGAGGCAGGGCTTCGAAAAACTGTTTTTT
size: .
D: .
V: TRBV10-2
J: TRBJ1-4

CDR3: CASSPLGGSTYEQYF
DNA: TGTGCCAGCAGTCCTCTTGGAGGATCTACCTACGAGCAGTACTTC
size: .
D: .
V: TRBV28
J: TRBJ2-7

CDR3: CASSLRGGTGGELFF
DNA: TGTGCCAGCAGTTTGAGGGGAGGGACAGGCGGGGAGCTGTTTTTT
size: .
D: .
V: TRBV28
J: TRBJ2-2

CDR3: CASSINRGREAFF
DNA: TGTGCCAGCAGTATTAACAGGGGTAGAGAAGCTTTCTTT
size: .
D: TRBD1
V: TRBV2
J: TRBJ1-1

CDR3: CASRDRASTDTQYF
DNA: TGTGCCAGCAGGGACAGGGCGTCCACAGATACGCAGTATTTT
size: .
D: TRBD1
V: TRBV2
J: TRBJ2-3

CDR3: CASSWTGDEKLFF
DNA: TGTGCCAGCAGCTGGACAGGGGACGAAAAACTGTTTTTT
size: .
D: TRBD1
V: TRBV5-8
J: TRBJ1-4

CDR3: CASSPSSGAYEQYF
DNA: TGTGCCAGCTCACCATCTAGCGGTGCCTACGAGCAGTACTTC
size: .
D: TRBD2
V: TRBV18
J: TRBJ2-7

CDR3: CASSLGLAGLTDTQYF
DNA: TGTGCCAGCAGCCTAGGGCTGGCGGGCCTCACAGATACGCAGTATTTT
size: .
D: .
V: TRBV7-3
J: TRBJ2-3

CDR3: CASSFLGGTDANYGYTF
DNA: TGTGCCAGCAGTTTTCTAGGTGGGACAGATGCTAACTATGGCTACACCTTC
size: once
D: TRBD1
V: TRBV28
J: TRBJ1-2

CDR3: CAWSSKGNGYTF
DNA: TGTGCCTGGAGTTCGAAGGGGAATGGCTACACCTTC
size: .
D: .
V: TRBV30
J: TRBJ1-2

CDR3: CASSLDLIALSTDTQYF
DNA: TGTGCCAGCAGCTTAGATTTGATAGCGCTTAGCACAGATACGCAGTATTTT
size: .
D: .
V: TRBV11-2
J: TRBJ2-3

CDR3: CASTTGNNQPQHF
DNA: TGTGCCAGCACGACAGGGAACAATCAGCCCCAGCATTTT
size: .
D: TRBD1
V: TRBV12-3/TRBV12-4
J: TRBJ1-5

CDR3: CASSLSRLAGPINEQFF
DNA: TGTGCCAGCAGTTTATCTCGGCTAGCGGGACCAATCAATGAGCAGTTCTTC
size: .
D: TRBD2
V: TRBV27
J: TRBJ2-1

CDR3: CASSIGTSGSYYNEQFF
DNA: TGTGCCAGCAGCATCGGGACTAGCGGGAGTTACTACAATGAGCAGTTCTTC
size: .
D: TRBD2
V: TRBV7-2
J: TRBJ2-1

CDR3: CATSDHNPGLAYITDTQYF
DNA: TGTGCCACCAGTGACCATAATCCGGGACTAGCGTATATTACAGATACGCAGTATTTT
size: .
D: TRBD2
V: TRBV24-1
J: TRBJ2-3

CDR3: CASSDQAGGQMDEQFF
DNA: TGTGCCAGCAGTGACCAAGCGGGAGGCCAGATGGATGAGCAGTTCTTC
size: .
D: TRBD2
V: TRBV2
J: TRBJ2-1

CDR3: CASSFMTHPGSYEQYF
DNA: TGTGCCAGCAGTTTTATGACTCACCCAGGGTCCTACGAGCAGTACTTC
size: once
D: .
V: TRBV28
J: TRBJ2-7

CDR3: CASSPGTGNTEAFF
DNA: TGTGCCAGCAGTCCCGGGACAGGGAACACTGAAGCTTTCTTT
size: .
D: .
V: TRBV21-1
J: TRBJ1-1

CDR3: CASSLVGGGGADTQYF
DNA: TGTGCCAGCAGTTTAGTAGGCGGGGGAGGCGCAGATACGCAGTATTTT
size: once
D: TRBD2
V: TRBV27
J: TRBJ2-3

CDR3: CASSHPHTSGRYNEQFF
DNA: TGCGCCAGCAGTCATCCCCATACTAGCGGGAGATACAATGAGCAGTTCTTC
size: .
D: TRBD2
V: TRBV23-1
J: TRBJ2-1

CDR3: CASSFGQGPPSGYTF
DNA: TGCGCCAGCAGCTTCGGACAGGGCCCTCCCTCTGGCTACACCTTC
size: .
D: TRBD1
V: TRBV5-1
J: TRBJ1-2

CDR3: CASSVAAGYNEQFF
DNA: TGTGCCAGCAGCGTAGCGGCAGGCTACAATGAGCAGTTCTTC
size: .
D: .
V: TRBV9
J: TRBJ2-1

CDR3: CASQQGNEQFF
DNA: TGTGCCAGTCAACAGGGCAATGAGCAGTTCTTC
size: .
D: .
V: TRBV7-6
J: TRBJ2-1

CDR3: CASSQLNQPQHF
DNA: TGTGCCAGTAGTCAACTAAATCAGCCCCAGCATTTT
size: .
D: .
V: TRBV19
J: TRBJ1-5

CDR3: CASSLSGIGYNEQFF
DNA: TGTGCCAGCAGCCTAAGCGGGATCGGGTACAATGAGCAGTTCTTC
size: .
D: TRBD2
V: TRBV7-6
J: TRBJ2-1

CDR3: CASSQGVAGEGTEAFF
DNA: TGCGCCAGCAGCCAAGGTGTAGCGGGAGAGGGCACTGAAGCTTTCTTT
size: .
D: .
V: TRBV4-3
J: TRBJ1-1

CDR3: CASRDRGPNTEAFF
DNA: TGTGCCAGCAGAGACAGGGGCCCGAACACTGAAGCTTTCTTT
size: .
D: TRBD1
V: TRBV3-1/TRBV3-2
J: TRBJ1-1

CDR3: CASSLEGADGYTF
DNA: TGTGCCAGCAGTTTAGAGGGGGCGGATGGCTACACCTTC
size: .
D: TRBD1
V: TRBV12-3/TRBV12-4
J: TRBJ1-2

CDR3: CATSGGGLADLNTGELFF
DNA: TGTGCCACCAGCGGGGGGGGGCTAGCGGACCTGAACACCGGGGAGCTGTTTTTT
size: once
D: .
V: TRBV15
J: TRBJ2-2

CDR3: CASSTPGLAGGPSGELFF
DNA: TGTGCCAGCAGCACCCCGGGACTAGCGGGAGGGCCATCCGGGGAGCTGTTTTTT
size: .
D: TRBD2
V: TRBV7-3
J: TRBJ2-2

CDR3: CASSLRDKSTDTQYF
DNA: TGTGCCAGCAGCCTCCGGGACAAATCCACAGATACGCAGTATTTT
size: .
D: .
V: TRBV7-2
J: TRBJ2-3

CDR3: CASRKTGGGEKLFF
DNA: TGTGCCAGCAGAAAGACAGGGGGCGGTGAAAAACTGTTTTTT
size: .
D: TRBD1
V: TRBV28
J: TRBJ1-4

CDR3: CASSQEGRGRYEQYF
DNA: TGTGCCAGCAGCCAAGAGGGCAGGGGGCGGTACGAGCAGTACTTC
size: .
D: TRBD1
V: TRBV6-5
J: TRBJ2-7

CDR3: CASSLPAGQEDPYGYTF
DNA: TGTGCCAGCAGCCTACCGGCGGGACAGGAAGACCCCTATGGCTACACCTTC
size: .
D: TRBD1
V: TRBV7-2
J: TRBJ1-2

CDR3: CASSPLAGGNSYEQYF
DNA: TGTGCCAGCTCACCACTTGCGGGAGGGAACTCCTACGAGCAGTACTTC
size: few
D: TRBD2
V: TRBV18
J: TRBJ2-7

CDR3: CATSEVTGGEETQYF
DNA: TGTGCCACCAGTGAAGTAACAGGGGGGGAAGAGACCCAGTACTTC
size: .
D: .
V: TRBV24-1
J: TRBJ2-5

CDR3: CASSRPPGQPDTF
DNA: TGTGCCAGCAGCCGACCCCCGGGACAGCCTGACACCTTC
size: .
D: TRBD1
V: TRBV5-4
J: TRBJ1-2

CDR3: CASSQAGGGTGNQPQHF
DNA: TGCGCCAGCAGCCAAGCAGGGGGAGGGACAGGGAATCAGCCCCAGCATTTT
size: .
D: TRBD1
V: TRBV4-1
J: TRBJ1-5

CDR3: CASSEGGGIRTNYGYTF
DNA: TGCGCCAGCAGTGAGGGGGGAGGGATTCGGACTAACTATGGCTACACCTTC
size: .
D: .
V: TRBV10-2
J: TRBJ1-2